This T cell receptor (beta chain) comes out of a study of shared clonotypes between healthy human individuals. General study points: The diversity represented, both genetic and in exposure history, was limited by few donors. Clonotypes not shared had lower generation probabilities than those common to all four donors.

The protocol was immunoSEQ multiplex PCR, while the TCRdb copy is restricted to in-frame clones and leaves out a portion. The sample shows hundreds of thousands of clones, about 91% of them seen only once. Positive CCR7 selection of CD45RO-negative cells yielded the naive CD8 cells, and terminally differentiated effector memory CD45RA+ cells were excluded. Germline loops: CDR1 MDHEN, CDR2 SYDVKM. V shed 7 bases and J shed 5 bases, with 32 bases lying between them. This CDR3 is 19 amino acids long. Concerning this clone: The antigen is unknown.

Sequencing was performed on naive CD8+ T cells sorted from blood. The chain is built from TRBV28 and TRBJ2-5; weak D call: TRBD1 (6 bases). The source of this sequence is a man aged 25 to 40 in good health. The CDR3 sequence: CASKTLGRGGNTEEETQYF. DNA for the CDR3: TGTGCCAGCAAAACCCTGGGGAGAGGGGGAAATACGGAGGAGGAGACCCAGTACTTC.